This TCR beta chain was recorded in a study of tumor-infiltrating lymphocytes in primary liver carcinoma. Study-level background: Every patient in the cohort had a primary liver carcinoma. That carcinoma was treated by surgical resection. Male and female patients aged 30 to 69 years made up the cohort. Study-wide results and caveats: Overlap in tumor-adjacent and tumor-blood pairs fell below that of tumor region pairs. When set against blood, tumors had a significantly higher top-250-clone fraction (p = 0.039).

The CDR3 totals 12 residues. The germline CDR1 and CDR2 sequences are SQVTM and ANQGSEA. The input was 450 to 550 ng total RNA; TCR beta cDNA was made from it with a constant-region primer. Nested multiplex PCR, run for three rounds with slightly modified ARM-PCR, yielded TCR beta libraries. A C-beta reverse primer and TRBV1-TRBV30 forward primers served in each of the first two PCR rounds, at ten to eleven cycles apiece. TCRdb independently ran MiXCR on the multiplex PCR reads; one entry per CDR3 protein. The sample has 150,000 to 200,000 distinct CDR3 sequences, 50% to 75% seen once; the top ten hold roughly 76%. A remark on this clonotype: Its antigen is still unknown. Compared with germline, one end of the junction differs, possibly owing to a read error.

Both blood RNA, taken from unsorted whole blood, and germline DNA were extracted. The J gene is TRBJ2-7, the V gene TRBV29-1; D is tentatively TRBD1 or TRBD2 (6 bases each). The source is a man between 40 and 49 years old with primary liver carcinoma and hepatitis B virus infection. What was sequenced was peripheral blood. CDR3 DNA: TGCAGGGTTGAGGGGGGCTCCTACGAGCAGTACTTC. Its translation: CRVEGGSYEQYF.